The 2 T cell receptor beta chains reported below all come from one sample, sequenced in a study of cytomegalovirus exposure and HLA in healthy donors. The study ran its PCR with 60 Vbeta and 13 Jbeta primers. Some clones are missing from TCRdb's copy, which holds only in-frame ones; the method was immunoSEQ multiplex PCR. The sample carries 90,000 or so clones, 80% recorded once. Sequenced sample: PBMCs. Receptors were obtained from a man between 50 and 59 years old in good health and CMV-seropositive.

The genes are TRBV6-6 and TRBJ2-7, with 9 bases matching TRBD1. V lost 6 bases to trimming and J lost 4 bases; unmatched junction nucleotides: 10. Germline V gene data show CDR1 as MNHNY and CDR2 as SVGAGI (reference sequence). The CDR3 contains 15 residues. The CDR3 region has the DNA TGTGCCAGCAGCTTCGTGGGACAGGGTTATTACGAGCAGTACTTC. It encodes CASSFVGQGYYEQYF.

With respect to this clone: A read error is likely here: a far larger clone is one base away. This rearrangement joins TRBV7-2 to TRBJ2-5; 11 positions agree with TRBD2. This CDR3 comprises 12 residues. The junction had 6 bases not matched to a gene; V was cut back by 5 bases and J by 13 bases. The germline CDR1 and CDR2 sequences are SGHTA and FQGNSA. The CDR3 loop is CASSPRTSGPYF. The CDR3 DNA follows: TGTGCCAGCAGCCCCCGGACTAGCGGGCCGTACTTC.